This is a list of T cell receptor beta chains from one sample in a study of cytomegalovirus exposure and HLA in healthy donors. Clones were sequenced by immunoSEQ multiplex PCR, and TCRdb holds only the in-frame ones, with some missing. The table includes some 150,000 clones, around 79% detected once. Sequencing was carried out using PBMCs. The receptors were sampled from a man aged 50-59 years in good health and CMV-seropositive. Each CDR3 is given with its conserved first and last residue. A D gene is named only where the DNA matches it firmly. Rows may omit the clone size; those that give it use once, few, many or a size class.

>TRBJ2-5|TRBD2|TRBV4-1|once
CASSQLGQRERETQYF
TGCGCCAGCAGCCAACTGGGGCAGCGGGAGAGGGAGACCCAGTACTTC
>TRBJ2-5|TRBD1|TRBV2|NA
CASSDDRGRETQYF
TGTGCCAGCAGCGATGACAGGGGGAGAGAGACCCAGTACTTC
>TRBJ2-5|TRBD1|TRBV5-1|NA
CASSLMGGTGRVQETQYF
TGCGCCAGCAGCCTAATGGGTGGGACAGGGCGAGTACAAGAGACCCAGTACTTC
>TRBJ2-7|TRBD2|TRBV5-1|NA
CASSLVAGASEQYF
TGCGCCAGCAGCTTGGTTGCGGGAGCTTCCGAGCAGTACTTC
>TRBJ2-1|NA|TRBV7-9|once
CASGTGTRKFF
TGTGCCAGTGGCACCGGGACTCGTAAGTTCTTC
>TRBJ1-6|NA|TRBV5-1|once
CASSLVAGVNSPLHF
TGCGCCAGCAGCTTGGTAGCAGGGGTTAATTCACCCCTCCACTTT
>TRBJ2-7|TRBD2|TRBV30|NA
CAWEWGGVDEQYF
TGTGCCTGGGAATGGGGGGGTGTCGACGAGCAGTACTTC
>TRBJ1-2|NA|TRBV5-4|NA
CASRRNEGYTF
TGTGCCAGCAGACGTAACGAGGGCTACACCTTC
>TRBJ2-7|NA|TRBV18|once
CASSPAENYEQYF
TGTGCCAGCTCACCAGCGGAAAACTACGAGCAGTACTTC
>TRBJ2-7|TRBD2|TRBV5-6|NA
CASSRGTSGRYEQYF
TGTGCCAGCAGCCGGGGGACTAGCGGTCGATACGAGCAGTACTTC
>TRBJ2-1|TRBD2|TRBV9|NA
CASSVGAGETNNEQFF
TGTGCCAGCAGCGTAGGGGCGGGAGAGACGAACAATGAGCAGTTCTTC
>TRBJ2-7|NA|TRBV10-3|NA
CAISEAGISYEQYF
TGTGCCATCAGTGAAGCAGGGATCTCCTACGAGCAGTACTTC
>TRBJ1-1|NA|TRBV6-5|few
CASSRQTGRTEAFF
TGTGCCAGCAGTCGACAGACAGGCCGCACTGAAGCTTTCTTT
>TRBJ1-4|NA|TRBV29-1|NA
CSVEGGATNEKLFF
TGCAGCGTTGAAGGCGGGGCAACTAATGAAAAACTGTTTTTT
>TRBJ2-4|NA|TRBV11-2|NA
CASSLAGDIQYF
TGTGCCAGCAGCTTAGCGGGAGACATTCAGTACTTC
>TRBJ2-3|NA|TRBV28|NA
CASSLLVAASTDTQYF
TGTGCCAGCAGTTTACTCGTAGCGGCTAGCACAGATACGCAGTATTTT
>TRBJ2-2|TRBD2|TRBV6-1|few
CASSVASGTGELFF
TGTGCCAGCAGTGTTGCTAGCGGGACCGGGGAGCTGTTTTTT
>TRBJ2-3|NA|TRBV7-9|NA
CSSSFEADTQYF
TGTTCCAGCAGCTTTGAGGCAGATACGCAGTATTTT
>TRBJ1-5|TRBD1|TRBV6-6|NA
CASRRTGASNQPQHF
TGTGCCAGCAGAAGGACAGGGGCTAGCAATCAGCCCCAGCATTTT
>TRBJ2-1|TRBD2|TRBV7-2|NA
CASSQTSSGSAHNEQFF
TGTGCCAGCAGCCAGACAAGTAGCGGGAGCGCTCACAATGAGCAGTTCTTC
>TRBJ1-5|NA|TRBV7-2|NA
CASSLARRLSGNQPQHF
TGTGCCAGCAGCTTAGCGCGGCGCCTTTCTGGCAATCAGCCCCAGCATTTT
>TRBJ1-5|NA|TRBV19|NA
CASNFWSSNSNQPQHF
TGTGCCAGTAATTTCTGGAGCTCAAATAGCAATCAGCCCCAGCATTTT
>TRBJ1-5|NA|TRBV6-5|NA
CASSARGQPQHF
TGTGCCAGCAGTGCCAGGGGACAGCCCCAGCATTTT
>TRBJ2-7|TRBD1|TRBV5-1|NA
CASSLRQGVGEQYF
TGCGCCAGCAGCCTGAGACAGGGGGTCGGCGAGCAGTACTTC
>TRBJ2-7|TRBD2|TRBV11-2|NA
CASSPGLGTRRYSYF
TGTGCCAGCAGCCCAGGGCTCGGGACTAGAAGATATTCGTACTTC
>TRBJ2-7|NA|TRBV4-1|NA
CASSQVEASPSYEQYF
TGCGCCAGCAGCCAGGTCGAGGCTAGTCCATCCTACGAGCAGTACTTC
>TRBJ2-7|TRBD2|TRBV7-2|NA
CASSLRGSLYEQYF
TGTGCCAGCAGCTTACGCGGGAGTCTATACGAGCAGTACTTC
>TRBJ2-3|TRBD2|TRBV5-4|NA
CASSPTSGRAGDTQYF
TGTGCCAGCAGCCCGACTAGCGGGAGGGCCGGGGATACGCAGTATTTT
>TRBJ2-5|NA|TRBV9|few
CASSVGLAEQETQYF
TGTGCCAGCAGCGTAGGGCTAGCAGAACAAGAGACCCAGTACTTC
>TRBJ2-7|NA|TRBV2|NA
CASRELYEQYF
TGTGCCAGCAGAGAACTTTACGAGCAGTACTTC
>TRBJ2-3|NA|TRBV5-4|NA
CASSLSRYTDTQYF
TGTGCCAGCAGCTTGTCTCGGTACACAGATACGCAGTATTTT
>TRBJ2-5|TRBD1|TRBV5-4|NA
CASSPGTGGGETQYF
TGTGCCAGCAGCCCCGGGACAGGGGGCGGGGAGACCCAGTACTTC
>TRBJ2-2|TRBD1|TRBV18|few
CASSLLRTGGTGELFF
TGTGCCAGCTCACTTCTTCGGACAGGGGGCACCGGGGAGCTGTTTTTT
>TRBJ2-1|TRBD2|TRBV10-3|few
CAIRGLAGDGDEQFF
TGTGCCATCCGGGGACTAGCGGGAGATGGGGATGAGCAGTTCTTC
>TRBJ2-5|TRBD1|TRBV7-3|NA
CASRTGQETQYF
TGTGCCAGCCGGACAGGGCAAGAGACCCAGTACTTC
>TRBJ2-7|TRBD1|TRBV6-1|NA
CASRKRQGIGNEQYF
TGTGCCAGCAGGAAAAGACAGGGGATAGGGAACGAGCAGTACTTC
>TRBJ2-2|TRBD1|TRBV5-1|NA
CASSLGARTGGTGELFF
TGCGCCAGCAGCTTGGGAGCTCGGACAGGGGGAACCGGGGAGCTGTTTTTT
>TRBJ1-2|NA|TRBV9|once
CASSANRVAYGYTF
TGTGCCAGCAGCGCAAACAGGGTTGCCTATGGCTACACCTTC
>TRBJ1-4|NA|TRBV12-5|NA
CASGPLQGRGANEKLFF
TGTGCTAGTGGTCCCCTACAAGGTCGGGGGGCTAATGAAAAACTGTTTTTT
>TRBJ2-3|TRBD2|TRBV2|few
CASSRTSSTDTQYF
TGTGCCAGCAGCCGGACTAGCAGCACAGATACGCAGTATTTT
>TRBJ1-6|NA|TRBV5-4|NA
CASSLARVDSPLHF
TGTGCCAGCAGCTTGGCCAGGGTGGATTCACCCCTCCACTTT
>TRBJ1-5|NA|TRBV10-2|few
CASRTGNQPQHF
TGCGCCAGCAGAACAGGAAATCAGCCCCAGCATTTT
>TRBJ2-1|TRBD2|TRBV5-1|NA
CASSPYLAGEVNEQFF
TGCGCCAGCAGCCCATATCTAGCGGGAGAGGTTAATGAGCAGTTCTTC
>TRBJ2-7|NA|TRBV7-9|NA
CASSLTQGRYEQYF
TGTGCCAGCAGCTTAACACAGGGTCGGTACGAGCAGTACTTC
>TRBJ1-5|NA|TRBV15|NA
CATSRYNQPQHF
TGTGCCACCAGCAGATATAATCAGCCCCAGCATTTT
>TRBJ2-5|TRBD1|TRBV19|once
CASTAARGLGETQYF
TGTGCCAGTACCGCTGCCAGGGGGCTGGGAGAGACCCAGTACTTC
>TRBJ2-7|NA|TRBV5-1|NA
CASSFAGDYYEQYF
TGCGCCAGCAGCTTTGCGGGCGATTACTACGAGCAGTACTTC
>TRBJ1-1|NA|TRBV11-2|once
CASSSSFGAGVNTEAFF
TGTGCCAGCAGCTCGTCTTTCGGGGCAGGGGTGAACACTGAAGCTTTCTTT
>TRBJ2-7|TRBD2|TRBV28|once
CASRLTSGGTYEQYF
TGTGCCAGCAGGTTGACTAGCGGGGGTACCTACGAGCAGTACTTC
>TRBJ2-7|TRBD2|TRBV5-1|NA
CASRGSPREPYEQYF
TGCGCCAGCAGAGGTAGTCCGCGGGAGCCCTACGAGCAGTACTTC
>TRBJ1-5|NA|TRBV19|NA
CASSMRDGSNQPQHF
TGTGCCAGTAGTATGCGGGACGGTAGCAATCAGCCCCAGCATTTT
>TRBJ1-3|TRBD1|TRBV10-3|NA
CAIKGTQGPGNTIYF
TGTGCCATCAAGGGCACACAGGGGCCTGGAAACACCATATATTTT
>TRBJ2-1|NA|TRBV5-1|NA
CASSLGLLSYNEQFF
TGCGCCAGCAGCTTGGGACTACTTTCCTACAATGAGCAGTTCTTC